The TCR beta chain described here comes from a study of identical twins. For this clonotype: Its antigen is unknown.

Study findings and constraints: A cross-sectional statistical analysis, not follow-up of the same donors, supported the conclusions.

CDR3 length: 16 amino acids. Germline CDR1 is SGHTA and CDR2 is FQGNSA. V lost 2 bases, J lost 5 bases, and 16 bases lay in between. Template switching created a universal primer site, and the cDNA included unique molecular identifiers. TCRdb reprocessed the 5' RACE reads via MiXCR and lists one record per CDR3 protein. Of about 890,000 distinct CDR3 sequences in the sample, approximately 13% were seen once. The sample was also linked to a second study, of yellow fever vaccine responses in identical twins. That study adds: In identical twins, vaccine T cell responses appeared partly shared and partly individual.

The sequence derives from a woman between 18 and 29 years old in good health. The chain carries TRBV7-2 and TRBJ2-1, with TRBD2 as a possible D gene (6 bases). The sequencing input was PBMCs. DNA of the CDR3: TGTGCCAGCAGCTTAAGAATTATTGGAGGGAACAATGAGCAGTTCTTC. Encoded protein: CASSLRIIGGNNEQFF.